This T cell receptor beta chain came from a study of blood T cell repertoires in COVID-19. In the study overall: There were acute and convalescent COVID-19 samples, and they came from the United States, Italy and Spain. The analysed material was cDNA or gDNA that came from T cells, B-cell-depleted T cells, or PBMCs.

The CDR3 sequence is 16 residues long. Trimming cost V 5 bases and J 4 bases, with 18 bases left between them. Germline CDR1 SGHTA, CDR2 FQGNSA. Original processing methods: Estimation of nucleated cell counts was performed using reference gene primer amplification. Sequencing used immunoSEQ multiplex PCR; TCRdb keeps in-frame clones, though not all of them. From that table come the V and J calls and clone size; the DNA was used to work out D and trimming. Of around 6,500 clones listed, 80% to 90% are singletons. The J gene is TRBJ2-1, the V gene TRBV7-2; D may be TRBD2 (5 bases). The material sequenced was peripheral blood. The TCR sequence derives from an older man with active COVID-19. CDR3 sequence reads: CASSPTRADGYNEQFF. Here the CDR3 DNA reads TGTGCCAGCAGCCCCACTAGGGCCGACGGATACAATGAGCAGTTCTTC.